A selection of T cell receptor beta chains follows, all from one sample in a study of T cells after yellow fever vaccination. TCRdb reprocessed the 5' RACE reads with MiXCR, giving one entry per CDR3 protein. The sample has 610,000 or so distinct CDR3 sequences; roughly an eighth are singletons. Sequenced here: PBMCs, sampled on the day of the yellow fever booster vaccination. These receptors were taken from a man younger than 45 who received the YFV17D yellow fever vaccine. Each CDR3 is given with its conserved first and last residue. Fields, in order: clone size, D gene, J gene, V gene, CDR3 protein, CDR3 DNA. D genes are given only for firm matches. Part of the rows lack a size; the others show once, few, many or a class for expanded clones.

clone size: .; D gene: .; J gene: TRBJ1-4; V gene: TRBV18; CDR3 protein: CASSPGLTSSSEKLFF; CDR3 DNA: TGTGCCAGCTCACCCGGTTTAACCTCCTCCTCCGAAAAACTGTTTTTT
clone size: .; D gene: TRBD1; J gene: TRBJ2-1; V gene: TRBV5-1; CDR3 protein: CASSFGTGESYNEQFF; CDR3 DNA: TGCGCCAGCAGCTTCGGGACAGGGGAGTCCTACAATGAGCAGTTCTTC
clone size: many; D gene: TRBD2; J gene: TRBJ2-3; V gene: TRBV7-3; CDR3 protein: CASSPGAGVSDTQYF; CDR3 DNA: TGTGCCAGCAGCCCCGGAGCGGGAGTCTCAGATACGCAGTATTTT
clone size: few; D gene: .; J gene: TRBJ1-4; V gene: TRBV7-2; CDR3 protein: CASSFSEKLFF; CDR3 DNA: TGTGCCAGCAGCTTTTCTGAAAAACTGTTTTTT
clone size: few; D gene: TRBD1; J gene: TRBJ1-5; V gene: TRBV20-1; CDR3 protein: CSARETGEQPQHF; CDR3 DNA: TGCAGTGCTAGAGAAACAGGGGAACAGCCCCAGCATTTT
clone size: .; D gene: TRBD2; J gene: TRBJ2-1; V gene: TRBV28; CDR3 protein: CASSLGGDSYEQFF; CDR3 DNA: TGTGCCAGCAGTTTAGGGGGGGACTCATATGAGCAGTTCTTC
clone size: few; D gene: TRBD1; J gene: TRBJ2-1; V gene: TRBV9; CDR3 protein: CASSVLTGKDEQFF; CDR3 DNA: TGTGCCAGCAGCGTATTGACAGGGAAGGATGAGCAGTTCTTC
clone size: .; D gene: TRBD2; J gene: TRBJ2-1; V gene: TRBV20-1; CDR3 protein: CSASRTSGNSLPNEQFF; CDR3 DNA: TGCAGTGCTTCCCGGACTAGCGGGAACTCCCTCCCCAATGAGCAGTTCTTC
clone size: .; D gene: .; J gene: TRBJ2-7; V gene: TRBV20-1; CDR3 protein: CTTAPAGPYEQYF; CDR3 DNA: TGCACTACAGCCCCAGCGGGCCCCTACGAGCAGTACTTC
clone size: .; D gene: TRBD1; J gene: TRBJ1-1; V gene: TRBV27; CDR3 protein: CASSKGQGKVTEAFF; CDR3 DNA: TGTGCCAGCAGTAAGGGACAGGGAAAGGTCACTGAAGCTTTCTTT
clone size: few; D gene: TRBD2; J gene: TRBJ2-1; V gene: TRBV29-1; CDR3 protein: CSVIAGAPYNEQFF; CDR3 DNA: TGCAGCGTCATAGCGGGAGCACCCTACAATGAGCAGTTCTTC
clone size: few; D gene: .; J gene: TRBJ2-3; V gene: TRBV6-5; CDR3 protein: CASSYSGRLSTDTQYF; CDR3 DNA: TGTGCCAGCAGTTACTCAGGGCGACTCAGCACAGATACGCAGTATTTT
clone size: many; D gene: .; J gene: TRBJ2-1; V gene: TRBV20-1; CDR3 protein: CSARMGLGVEGYNEQFF; CDR3 DNA: TGCAGTGCTAGAATGGGTCTGGGGGTCGAGGGTTACAATGAGCAGTTCTTC
clone size: .; D gene: TRBD2; J gene: TRBJ2-1; V gene: TRBV25-1; CDR3 protein: CASRGLPGNVRTSHFAYNEQFF; CDR3 DNA: TGTGCCAGCAGGGGCCTTCCAGGGAACGTGAGGACTAGCCATTTCGCCTACAATGAGCAGTTCTTC
clone size: .; D gene: .; J gene: TRBJ2-2; V gene: TRBV5-6; CDR3 protein: CASSHPGRKNTGELFF; CDR3 DNA: TGTGCCAGCAGCCATCCGGGACGGAAGAACACCGGGGAGCTGTTTTTT
clone size: many; D gene: .; J gene: TRBJ2-2; V gene: TRBV9; CDR3 protein: CASSSGLRPGELFF; CDR3 DNA: TGTGCCAGCAGTTCGGGACTTCGTCCCGGGGAGCTGTTTTTT
clone size: .; D gene: .; J gene: TRBJ2-1; V gene: TRBV25-1; CDR3 protein: CASSETASGYNEQFF; CDR3 DNA: TGTGCCAGCAGTGAAACCGCTTCGGGCTACAATGAGCAGTTCTTC
clone size: .; D gene: TRBD2; J gene: TRBJ2-7; V gene: TRBV20-1; CDR3 protein: CSAKGTSGPPYEQYF; CDR3 DNA: TGCAGTGCTAAAGGGACTAGCGGGCCCCCCTACGAGCAGTACTTC
clone size: few; D gene: .; J gene: TRBJ2-1; V gene: TRBV27; CDR3 protein: CASSFSRGDRNEQFF; CDR3 DNA: TGTGCCAGCAGTTTTAGCAGGGGAGACCGCAATGAGCAGTTCTTC
clone size: few; D gene: .; J gene: TRBJ2-3; V gene: TRBV9; CDR3 protein: CASSVVGQGTDTQYF; CDR3 DNA: TGTGCCAGCAGCGTAGTCGGTCAGGGGACAGATACGCAGTATTTT
clone size: .; D gene: .; J gene: TRBJ1-2; V gene: TRBV28; CDR3 protein: CASSPPATNYGYTF; CDR3 DNA: TGTGCCAGCAGCCCCCCGGCGACAAACTATGGCTACACCTTC
clone size: .; D gene: TRBD1; J gene: TRBJ2-1; V gene: TRBV27; CDR3 protein: CASSLWTGTGDGDEQFF; CDR3 DNA: TGTGCCAGCAGTTTATGGACCGGGACAGGGGATGGGGATGAGCAGTTCTTC
clone size: .; D gene: .; J gene: TRBJ2-7; V gene: TRBV18; CDR3 protein: CASSPLTGSGGNEQYF; CDR3 DNA: TGTGCCAGCTCACCACTCACAGGGAGTGGGGGAAACGAGCAGTACTTC
clone size: .; D gene: .; J gene: TRBJ2-3; V gene: TRBV11-2; CDR3 protein: CASSVSETTQYF; CDR3 DNA: TGTGCCAGCAGTGTTAGCGAGACTACGCAGTATTTT
clone size: .; D gene: TRBD2; J gene: TRBJ2-1; V gene: TRBV11-2; CDR3 protein: CASNTGGSYNEQFF; CDR3 DNA: TGTGCCAGCAACACGGGAGGTTCCTACAATGAGCAGTTCTTC
clone size: many; D gene: .; J gene: TRBJ2-7; V gene: TRBV5-5; CDR3 protein: CASRRQGRNNLRHEQYF; CDR3 DNA: TGTGCCAGCAGACGTCAGGGGCGCAATAATCTTCGCCACGAGCAGTACTTC
clone size: .; D gene: TRBD1; J gene: TRBJ2-3; V gene: TRBV24-1; CDR3 protein: CATSDLTGGTDTQYF; CDR3 DNA: TGTGCCACCAGTGACCTGACAGGGGGCACAGATACGCAGTATTTT
clone size: few; D gene: .; J gene: TRBJ2-5; V gene: TRBV7-6; CDR3 protein: CASSSPRGGIAQYF; CDR3 DNA: TGTGCCAGCAGCTCCCCCCGAGGAGGGATAGCCCAGTACTTC
clone size: .; D gene: TRBD1; J gene: TRBJ2-1; V gene: TRBV29-1; CDR3 protein: CSVEGPRDRVYNEQFF; CDR3 DNA: TGCAGCGTTGAAGGACCCCGGGACAGGGTTTACAATGAGCAGTTCTTC
clone size: .; D gene: .; J gene: TRBJ2-1; V gene: TRBV20-1; CDR3 protein: CSARPGTPDYEQFF; CDR3 DNA: TGCAGTGCCCGTCCCGGGACCCCTGACTATGAGCAGTTCTTC
clone size: few; D gene: TRBD1; J gene: TRBJ2-6; V gene: TRBV5-1; CDR3 protein: CASSLTGGNVLTF; CDR3 DNA: TGCGCCAGCAGCTTGACAGGGGGCAACGTCCTGACTTTC
clone size: few; D gene: .; J gene: TRBJ1-6; V gene: TRBV15; CDR3 protein: CATSRDRNNSPLHF; CDR3 DNA: TGTGCCACCAGCAGAGATCGGAACAATTCACCCCTCCACTTT
clone size: few; D gene: .; J gene: TRBJ2-1; V gene: TRBV11-2; CDR3 protein: CASSLSSPRHEQFF; CDR3 DNA: TGTGCCAGCAGCTTAAGCAGTCCCAGACATGAGCAGTTCTTC
clone size: few; D gene: .; J gene: TRBJ2-3; V gene: TRBV20-1; CDR3 protein: CSARAANGQTGSTDTQYF; CDR3 DNA: TGCAGTGCTAGGGCTGCAAACGGTCAAACCGGTAGCACAGATACGCAGTATTTT
clone size: .; D gene: TRBD1; J gene: TRBJ2-3; V gene: TRBV20-1; CDR3 protein: CSATGTGSTDTQYF; CDR3 DNA: TGCAGTGCTACCGGGACAGGGAGCACAGATACGCAGTATTTT
clone size: .; D gene: .; J gene: TRBJ2-7; V gene: TRBV18; CDR3 protein: CASSGVLLYEQYF; CDR3 DNA: TGTGCCAGCTCAGGGGTCCTATTATACGAGCAGTACTTC
clone size: few; D gene: TRBD1; J gene: TRBJ1-1; V gene: TRBV29-1; CDR3 protein: CSAAVPHGQENTEAFF; CDR3 DNA: TGCAGCGCCGCAGTCCCCCACGGACAGGAGAACACTGAAGCTTTCTTT
clone size: few; D gene: .; J gene: TRBJ2-6; V gene: TRBV29-1; CDR3 protein: CSVGGRGSGANVLTF; CDR3 DNA: TGCAGCGTTGGGGGACGGGGCTCTGGGGCCAACGTCCTGACTTTC
clone size: few; D gene: .; J gene: TRBJ2-5; V gene: TRBV6-5; CDR3 protein: CASSSPSIKTQYF; CDR3 DNA: TGTGCCAGCAGTTCCCCTAGTATAAAGACCCAGTACTTC
clone size: few; D gene: TRBD1; J gene: TRBJ1-4; V gene: TRBV7-2; CDR3 protein: CASSLARTGLMEKLFF; CDR3 DNA: TGTGCCAGCAGCTTAGCGAGGACAGGTCTAATGGAAAAACTGTTTTTT
clone size: few; D gene: .; J gene: TRBJ1-5; V gene: TRBV10-3; CDR3 protein: CAISDRGEQPQHF; CDR3 DNA: TGTGCCATCAGTGACAGGGGTGAGCAGCCCCAGCATTTT
clone size: few; D gene: .; J gene: TRBJ2-1; V gene: TRBV3-1; CDR3 protein: CASSLTRRSGAEQFF; CDR3 DNA: TGTGCCAGCAGCCTAACTAGGCGATCCGGAGCTGAGCAGTTCTTC
clone size: few; D gene: .; J gene: TRBJ1-6; V gene: TRBV7-2; CDR3 protein: CASSLGHSNSPLHF; CDR3 DNA: TGTGCCAGCAGCTTAGGTCACAGTAATTCACCCCTCCACTTT
clone size: .; D gene: .; J gene: TRBJ1-1; V gene: TRBV10-3; CDR3 protein: CAITPSQGVEAFF; CDR3 DNA: TGTGCCATCACCCCCTCACAGGGAGTTGAAGCTTTCTTT
clone size: .; D gene: TRBD1; J gene: TRBJ1-5; V gene: TRBV12-3/TRBV12-4; CDR3 protein: CASSSPPTGDQPQHF; CDR3 DNA: TGTGCCAGCAGTTCCCCCCCGACAGGGGATCAGCCCCAGCATTTT
clone size: .; D gene: TRBD1; J gene: TRBJ2-7; V gene: TRBV6-5; CDR3 protein: CASKLSGAATGDHEQYF; CDR3 DNA: TGTGCCAGCAAGTTATCGGGCGCAGCGACAGGGGACCACGAGCAGTACTTC